The clone carrying this T cell receptor beta chain was observed a handful of times. Its antigen is unknown. TCR beta CDR3 regions were amplified from RNA transcripts. The first-round RT-PCR employed HTBI primers together with the Qiagen OneStep RT-PCR kit. A multiplex PCR was then performed as the second round. TCRdb analysed the multiplex PCR reads with MiXCR anew, one entry per CDR3 protein. The repertoire holds under 350,000 distinct CDR3 sequences, with about a sixth as singletons. As the starting material, more than 8 ml of fresh peripheral blood yielded the PBMCs. This sample was taken from a study of Graves' ophthalmopathy and Graves' hyperthyroidism. General study results and limits: The 13-signature model separated ophthalmopathy from stable hyperthyroidism at roughly 88% sensitivity and about 80% specificity.

The germline gives CDR1 KGHSH, CDR2 LQKENI. V lost 0 bases, J lost 1 base, and 6 bases lay in between. The CDR3 consists of 14 residues. The sequence came from an adult man with Graves' ophthalmopathy. The J gene is TRBJ1-1, the V gene TRBV18, with D uncertain. The sequenced sample consisted of peripheral blood. CDR3 nucleotide sequence: TGTGCCAGCTCACCACCGGCTACGAACACTGAAGCTTTCTTT. Encoded protein: CASSPPATNTEAFF.